Below are 23 T cell receptor beta chains sequenced from a single sample in a study of memory CD4+ T cells and cytomegalovirus serostatus. The assay was immunoSEQ multiplex PCR, and TCRdb's table has in-frame clones only and misses some. The data hold about 57,000 clones, with under 80% observed a single time. Single viable CD3+CD4+CD8-CD45RO+ cells were sorted as the memory CD4+ T cells. The sample was memory CD4+ T cells from blood. The receptors here all came from an adult in good health and CMV-seronegative.

This chain connects TRBV5-1 to TRBJ2-1, with D unresolved. V lost 0 bases, J lost 6 bases, and 4 bases lay in between. The germline V gene encodes CDR1 SGHRS and CDR2 YFSETQ. This CDR3 is 12 amino acids long. The CDR3, as DNA: TGCGCCAGCAGCTTGGTTCGCAATGAGCAGTTCTTC. Translation: CASSLVRNEQFF.

The chain is built from TRBV6-1 and TRBJ1-5, with 7 bases matching TRBD1. Germline V CDR1 and CDR2: MNHNS, SASEGT. The CDR3 runs 16 residues. The J segment lost 2 bases and the V segment lost 4 bases, leaving 8 bases of the junction unmatched. The chain's CDR3 is CASSAFGQAGNQPQHF. The CDR3 DNA sequence: TGTGCCAGCAGTGCATTCGGACAGGCAGGCAATCAGCCCCAGCATTTT.

V usage is TRBV28 and J usage is TRBJ1-2; D possibly corresponds to TRBD1 (5 bases). Trimming shortened V by 8 bases and J by 4 bases, and 26 bases separated the two germline ends. The CDR3 covers 17 residues. Germline V gene sequence: CDR1 MDHEN, CDR2 SYDVKM. CDR3 in DNA: TGTGCCAGCTGGGCGGAGGGAGGTGGGGGAGAATCCTATGGCTACACCTTC. This translates into CASWAEGGGGESYGYTF.

This chain connects TRBV5-5 to TRBJ1-2; D gene uncertain. Germline CDR1 is SGHKS and CDR2 is YYEKEE (reference sequence). Trimming stripped 5 bases from V and 6 bases from J, with 11 bases between. The CDR3 sequence is 12 residues long. The CDR3 sequence is CASSPNTNGYTF. CDR3 bases: TGTGCCAGCAGTCCGAATACCAATGGCTACACCTTC.

The CDR3: CASSVQANYGYTF. Written as DNA, the CDR3 is TGTGCCAGTAGTGTACAGGCGAACTATGGCTACACCTTC. The chain has TRBV19 and TRBJ1-2; D is possibly TRBD1 (5 bases). V lost 5 bases to trimming and J lost 2 bases, with 9 bases between them. The length of the CDR3 is 13 residues. CDR1 and CDR2 from the germline V gene are LNHDA and SQIVND (reference sequence). The full variable domain, with the rest looked up from reference TRBV19 and TRBJ1-2, is DGGITQSPKYLFRKEGQNVTLSCEQNLNHDAMYWYRQDPGQGLRLIYYSQIVNDFQKGDIAEGYSVSREKKESFPLTVTSAQKNPTAFYLCASSVQANYGYTFGSGTRLTVV.

The V gene is TRBV18, the J gene TRBJ1-4; D gene uncertain. V gave up 4 bases and J gave up 6 bases, with 9 bases separating them. The CDR3 is 13 amino acids. Germline CDR1 KGHSH, CDR2 LQKENI. The CDR3 DNA reads as TGTGCCAGCTCACTCTCGGCGCATGAAAAACTGTTTTTT. Translating gives CASSLSAHEKLFF.

The rearrangement uses TRBV5-4 and TRBJ1-2, with D unclear. The CDR3 runs to 13 residues. Germline V CDR1 and CDR2: SGHNT, YYREEE (reference sequence). The V and J ends lost 2 bases and 0 bases respectively, with 5 bases between them. CDR3 nucleotides: TGTGCCAGCAGCTTTACCGCTAACTATGGCTACACCTTC. The encoded protein is CASSFTANYGYTF.

The V call is TRBV19, the J call TRBJ1-2; D possibly corresponds to TRBD1 (5 bases). This CDR3 comprises 15 residues. V was clipped by 5 bases and J by 0 bases, with 13 bases between them. CDR1 is LNHDA, CDR2 SQIVND, per germline (reference sequence). The CDR3 sequence is CASSAQPTANYGYTF. In nucleotides, the CDR3 is TGTGCCAGTAGTGCCCAACCGACAGCTAACTATGGCTACACCTTC.

The chain couples TRBV6-6 to TRBJ2-2, with 9 bases identical to TRBD1. The CDR3 is 15 residues long. Germline V gene sequence: CDR1 MNHNY, CDR2 SVGAGI (reference sequence). The junction had 9 bases not matched to a gene; V was cut back by 7 bases and J by 6 bases. The CDR3 protein is CASNPNTGGSGELFF. CDR3 nucleotides: TGTGCCAGCAACCCTAACACAGGGGGCTCCGGGGAGCTGTTTTTT.

This clone showed up just once. CDR3 coding DNA: TGTGCCAGCAGCCGACCAGCCACTGAAGCTTTCTTT. Its protein is CASSRPATEAFF. The genes are TRBV5-6 and TRBJ1-1; D gene uncertain. The CDR3 consists of 12 residues. The V gene lost 4 bases and the J gene lost 4 bases, with 8 bases spanning the gap. Germline CDR1 SGHDT, CDR2 YYEEEE.

The chain links TRBV4-1 to TRBJ1-5; D unclear. Trimming removed 1 base at V and 0 bases at J, with 13 bases between. This CDR3 is built from 17 residues. From germline, CDR1 is MGHRA and CDR2 YSYEKL. The CDR3 loop is CASSQGGSDVSNQPQHF. The CDR3 DNA is TGCGCCAGCAGCCAAGGAGGGAGTGACGTTAGCAATCAGCCCCAGCATTTT.

The rearrangement joins TRBV5-1 to TRBJ2-7; D gene unclear. This CDR3 region has 13 residues. Germline V CDR1 and CDR2: SGHRS, YFSETQ. V lost 5 bases to trimming and J lost 2 bases, with 11 bases between them. The CDR3 region is CASSFGPTYEQYF. The CDR3 DNA reads TGCGCCAGCAGTTTCGGACCGACCTACGAGCAGTACTTC.

The table lists this clone with a count of one. The genes are TRBV12-5 and TRBJ2-7; D not certain. Trimming stripped 7 bases from V and 2 bases from J, with 6 bases between. The CDR3 has 11 residues. The V gene's germline CDR1 is LGHNT and CDR2 FRNRAP. The CDR3 spells CASAQTYEQYF. For the CDR3, the DNA is TGTGCTAGTGCTCAGACCTACGAGCAGTACTTC.

The V and J genes are TRBV27 and TRBJ2-2, with D perhaps matching TRBD1 (5 bases). The CDR3 is made up of 13 amino acids. CDR1 is MNHEY and CDR2 is SMNVEV in the germline V gene (reference sequence). Trimming removed 2 bases from V and 5 bases from J, with 6 bases in between. DNA of the CDR3: TGTGCCAGCAGTTTACAGGGTACCGGGGAGCTGTTTTTT. Residues: CASSLQGTGELFF.

This clone was seen a handful of times. This chain uses TRBV6-5 with TRBJ1-3; D remains ambiguous. This CDR3 spans 15 amino acids. V lost 2 bases and J 4 bases, leaving 12 bases between the germline ends. CDR1 is MNHEY, CDR2 SVGAGI, per germline. Written as DNA, the CDR3 is TGTGCCAGCAGTTACGGTTGGGGTCTCGGAAACACCATATATTTT. Its translation is CASSYGWGLGNTIYF.

The chain employs TRBV27 and TRBJ2-5; perhaps TRBD1 as D (6 bases). V lost 6 bases to trimming and J lost 5 bases, with 22 bases between them. There are 16 residues in the CDR3. CDR1 and CDR2 from the germline V gene are MNHEY and SMNVEV (reference sequence). This chain's CDR3 is CASSFAGQTKSETQYF. CDR3 nucleotides: TGTGCCAGCAGCTTCGCCGGACAGACGAAGTCGGAGACCCAGTACTTC.

The chain joins TRBV5-8 to TRBJ1-5; 10 nucleotides match TRBD1. V was pared by 4 bases and J by 4 bases, with 8 bases of the junction left unmatched. The germline V gene has CDR1 SGHTS and CDR2 YDEGEE. The CDR3 totals 16 residues. In DNA, the CDR3 is TGTGCCAGCAGCCCCGGGACAGGGGAAACAAATCAGCCCCAGCATTTT. Protein product: CASSPGTGETNQPQHF.

The CDR3 bases are TGTGCCAGCAGAAATCGGGGGAACACTGAAGCTTTCTTT. Amino acid sequence: CASRNRGNTEAFF. V and J are TRBV27 and TRBJ1-1; no clear D gene. The CDR3 totals 13 residues. Trimming pared 6 bases from V and 1 base from J, leaving 9 bases between. Per germline, CDR1 MNHEY and CDR2 SMNVEV (reference sequence).

This clone was recorded only once. J is TRBJ1-6 and V is TRBV7-2; D gene uncertain. This CDR3 is 16 amino acids long. CDR1 and CDR2 from the germline V gene are SGHTA and FQGNSA. Trimming shortened V by 5 bases and J by 5 bases, and 16 bases separated the two germline ends. The CDR3 reads CASSQKEAAHNSPLHF. The CDR3, as DNA: TGTGCCAGCAGCCAAAAAGAGGCAGCCCATAATTCACCCCTCCACTTT.

This clone has just a few counts. The chain uses TRBV4-2 and TRBJ1-6; no reliable D call. The length of the CDR3 is 14 residues. The ends were cut back, 4 bases at V and 11 bases at J, with 15 bases in the middle. In germline, CDR1 is LGHNA, CDR2 YNFKEQ. The DNA for the CDR3 is TGTGCCAGCAGCCTGTCCGGGGTCGGGGCACCCCTCCACTTT. Translation gives CASSLSGVGAPLHF.

This clone was seen only a few times. The chain carries TRBV2 and TRBJ1-1; D perhaps matches TRBD1 (5 bases). The germline V gene encodes CDR1 SNHLY and CDR2 FYNNEI. CDR3 size: 11 residues. With 6 bases removed from V and 7 bases from J, the gap between germline ends came to 9 bases. CDR3 sequence reads: CASRRGLEAFF. CDR3 nucleotides: TGTGCCAGCAGGAGGGGACTTGAAGCTTTCTTT.

In DNA form, the CDR3 reads TGTGCCAGCAGCGATAGCGGGGGGCACACAGATACGCAGTATTTT. Translating gives CASSDSGGHTDTQYF. The chain uses TRBV9 and TRBJ2-3, with TRBD2 identical over 10 bases. Trimming took 3 bases from V and 2 from J; bases not matched to a gene: 3. CDR1 SGDLS and CDR2 YYNGEE come from the germline V gene. The CDR3 contains 15 residues.

A single count supports this clone. The rearrangement joins TRBV2 to TRBJ1-2, with 7 bases matching TRBD1. Germline CDR1 SNHLY, CDR2 FYNNEI. The length of the CDR3 is 13 residues. The trim removed 0 bases at V and 7 bases at J, leaving 2 bases unmatched. CDR3 bases: TGTGCCAGCAGTGAAGCCACAGGGGTTGGCTACACCTTC. Amino acids: CASSEATGVGYTF.